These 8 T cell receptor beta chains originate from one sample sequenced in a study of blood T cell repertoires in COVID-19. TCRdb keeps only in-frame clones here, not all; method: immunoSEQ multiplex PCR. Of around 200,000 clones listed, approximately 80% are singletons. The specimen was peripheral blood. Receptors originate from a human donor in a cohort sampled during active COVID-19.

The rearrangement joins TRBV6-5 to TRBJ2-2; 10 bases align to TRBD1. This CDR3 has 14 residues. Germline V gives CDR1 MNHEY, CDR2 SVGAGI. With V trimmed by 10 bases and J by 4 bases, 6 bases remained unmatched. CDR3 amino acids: CATRQGASTGELFF. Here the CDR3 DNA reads TGTGCCACTCGACAGGGGGCGAGCACCGGGGAGCTGTTTTTT.

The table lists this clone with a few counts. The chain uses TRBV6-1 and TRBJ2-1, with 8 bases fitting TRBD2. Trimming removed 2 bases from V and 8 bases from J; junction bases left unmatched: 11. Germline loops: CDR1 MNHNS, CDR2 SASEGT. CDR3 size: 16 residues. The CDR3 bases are TGTGCCAGCAGTGAACAGGGGCCCGCGACTAGCGATGAGCAGTTCTTC. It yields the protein CASSEQGPATSDEQFF.

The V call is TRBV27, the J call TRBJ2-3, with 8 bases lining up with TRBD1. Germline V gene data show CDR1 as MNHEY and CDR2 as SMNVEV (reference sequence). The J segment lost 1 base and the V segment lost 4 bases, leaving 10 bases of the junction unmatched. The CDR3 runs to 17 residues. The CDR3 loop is CASSYHPDRVGTDTQYF. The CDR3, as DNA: TGTGCCAGCAGTTATCACCCGGACAGGGTCGGCACAGATACGCAGTATTTT.

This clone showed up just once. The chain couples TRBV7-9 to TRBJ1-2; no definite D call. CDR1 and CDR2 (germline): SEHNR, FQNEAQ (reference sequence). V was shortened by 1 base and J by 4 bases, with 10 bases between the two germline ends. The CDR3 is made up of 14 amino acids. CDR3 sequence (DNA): TGTGCCAGCAGCTTAGGGGCAGACACCTATGGCTACACCTTC. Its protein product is CASSLGADTYGYTF.

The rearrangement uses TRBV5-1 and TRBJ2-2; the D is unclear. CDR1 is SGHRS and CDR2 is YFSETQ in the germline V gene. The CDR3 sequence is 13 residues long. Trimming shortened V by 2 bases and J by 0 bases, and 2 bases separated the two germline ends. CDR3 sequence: CASSFANTGELFF. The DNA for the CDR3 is TGCGCCAGCAGCTTCGCGAACACCGGGGAGCTGTTTTTT.

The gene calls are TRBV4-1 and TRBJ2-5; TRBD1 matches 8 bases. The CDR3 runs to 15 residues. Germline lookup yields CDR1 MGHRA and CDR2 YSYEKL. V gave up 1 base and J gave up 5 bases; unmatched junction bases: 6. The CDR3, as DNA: TGCGCCAGCAGCCAAGTTCAGACAGGGGCCGAGACCCAGTACTTC. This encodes CASSQVQTGAETQYF.

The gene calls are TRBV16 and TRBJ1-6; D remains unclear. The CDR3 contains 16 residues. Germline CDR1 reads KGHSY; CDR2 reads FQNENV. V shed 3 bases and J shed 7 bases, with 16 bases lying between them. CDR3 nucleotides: TGTGCCAGCAGCCACGGGAGGGAGAGAGAGAATTCACCCCTCCACTTT. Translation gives CASSHGRERENSPLHF.

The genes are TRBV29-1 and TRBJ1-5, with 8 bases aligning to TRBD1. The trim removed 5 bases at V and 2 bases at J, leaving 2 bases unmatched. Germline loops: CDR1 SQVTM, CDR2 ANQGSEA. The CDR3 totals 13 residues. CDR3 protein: CSVSGQGNQPQHF. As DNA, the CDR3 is TGCAGCGTTTCGGGACAGGGCAATCAGCCCCAGCATTTT.